A selection of T cell receptor beta chains follows, all from one sample in a study of T cell responses to AZD1222 COVID-19 vaccine. TCRdb's table, derived via immunoSEQ multiplex PCR, lists solely in-frame clones and lacks some. The sample has 55,000 to 70,000 clones; roughly nine tenths are singletons. Sample: peripheral blood, taken 28 days after the second AZD1222 dose. These receptors all stem from an adult who received the AZD1222 COVID-19 vaccine. CDR3s include the opening cysteine and the closing phenylalanine or tryptophan. Fields, in order: D gene, CDR3 length, V gene, J gene, CDR3 protein. D genes are given only for firm matches.

.	15	TRBV7-2	TRBJ2-3	CASGSGTRGTDTQYF
.	15	TRBV15	TRBJ2-3	CATREGGEHTDTQYF
TRBD2	17	TRBV7-9	TRBJ2-2	CASSLVGGRAETGELFF
.	16	TRBV28	TRBJ2-7	CASSFSLAQLTYEQYF
.	11	TRBV11-2	TRBJ2-7	CASSSGLEQYF
TRBD1	16	TRBV3-1/TRBV3-2	TRBJ2-5	CASSHPGTGLQETQYF
.	14	TRBV12-5	TRBJ2-7	CASGYIGSSYEQYF
TRBD2	14	TRBV7-9	TRBJ2-3	CASSPGGAADTQYF
.	15	TRBV6-5	TRBJ1-5	CASRRQGGINQPQHF
TRBD1	14	TRBV5-4	TRBJ2-5	CASSAGQEQETQYF
.	15	TRBV19	TRBJ2-7	CASSPLTGALGEQYF
TRBD2	15	TRBV2	TRBJ2-1	CASSRWRESPNEQFF
.	15	TRBV7-2	TRBJ2-2	CASRPGLPGTGELFF
.	15	TRBV27	TRBJ2-2	CASSLLVSGTGELFF